Listed here are 23 T cell receptor beta chains from one sample, sequenced in a study of T cell responses to AZD1222 COVID-19 vaccine. Assay: immunoSEQ multiplex PCR; the TCRdb copy retains only in-frame clones and omits some. The repertoire includes about 150,000 clones, approximately 78% of them detected once, and around 4.1% sits in the top ten. The sample was peripheral blood, taken on day 0 of MenACWY control vaccination. These receptors were collected from an adult in good health.

The V call is TRBV2, the J call TRBJ1-2; 8 positions match TRBD1. V was pared by 5 bases and J by 8 bases, with 7 bases of the junction left unmatched. Per germline, CDR1 SNHLY and CDR2 FYNNEI. This CDR3 is built from 13 residues. CDR3 DNA: TGTGCCAGCAGTCCGACAGGGGCTCCGGGCTACACCTTC. Protein product: CASSPTGAPGYTF.

V is TRBV11-2 and J is TRBJ1-1; D is unclear. CDR1 and CDR2 from the germline V gene are SGHAT and FQNNGV. There are 15 residues in the CDR3. V was clipped by 0 bases and J by 0 bases, with 8 bases between them. CDR3 amino acids: CASSLDHAVNTEAFF. In DNA, the CDR3 is TGTGCCAGCAGCTTAGATCATGCGGTGAACACTGAAGCTTTCTTT.

The rearrangement uses TRBV28 and TRBJ1-1; D call uncertain. The CDR3 length is 12 residues. Trimming removed 10 bases at V and 0 bases at J, with 9 bases between. Germline CDR1 is MDHEN and CDR2 is SYDVKM. CDR3 protein: CATKLMNTEAFF. In DNA, the CDR3 is TGTGCCACCAAATTGATGAACACTGAAGCTTTCTTT.

The chain joins TRBV5-1 to TRBJ1-1, with TRBD1 identical over 9 bases. The CDR3 sequence is 18 residues long. Per the germline V gene, CDR1 is SGHRS and CDR2 is YFSETQ. J was trimmed by 4 bases and V by 4 bases; bases with no gene match: 17. This CDR3 reads CASSNTGGAGKTGTEAFF. CDR3 nucleotide sequence: TGCGCCAGCAGCAATACAGGGGGCGCAGGTAAGACGGGCACTGAAGCTTTCTTT.

This clone has a handful of counts. V and J are TRBV10-3 and TRBJ2-7; D call uncertain. V was pared by 2 bases and J by 4 bases, with 3 bases between. The CDR3 covers 11 residues. The V gene's germline CDR1 is ENHRY and CDR2 SYGVKD. The CDR3 region is CAISEGYEQYV. In nucleotides, the CDR3 is TGTGCCATCAGTGAGGGATACGAGCAGTACGTC.

This chain uses TRBV5-4 with TRBJ2-1; no definite D call. CDR3 length: 15 amino acids. Germline V gene data show CDR1 as SGHNT and CDR2 as YYREEE (reference sequence). Trimming cost V 2 bases and J 0 bases, with 9 bases left between them. DNA of the CDR3: TGTGCCAGCAGCTTTCCGGGTAGCTCCTACAATGAGCAGTTCTTC. Translating it yields CASSFPGSSYNEQFF.

The chain links TRBV7-9 to TRBJ2-2; 7 bases are a match to TRBD1. Germline CDR1 SEHNR, CDR2 FQNEAQ (reference sequence). The CDR3 loop spans 15 amino acids. V trimming: 7 bases; J trimming: 6 bases; junction bases outside the gene matches: 11. The chain's CDR3 is CASKDTGTESGELFF. The CDR3 nucleotides are TGTGCCAGCAAGGATACGGGGACAGAGTCCGGGGAGCTGTTTTTT. The full variable domain, with the rest looked up from reference TRBV7-9 and TRBJ2-2, is DTGVSQNPRHKITKRGQNVTFRCDPISEHNRLYWYRQTLGQGPEFLTYFQNEAQLEKSRLLSDRFSAERPKGSFSTLEIQRTEQGDSAMYLCASKDTGTESGELFFGEGSRLTVL.

This clone was counted once. The chain couples TRBV10-3 to TRBJ2-7; 12 nucleotides match TRBD2. The V gene's germline CDR1 is ENHRY and CDR2 SYGVKD. Losses at the gene ends were 8 bases for V and 1 base for J; bases not matched to a gene: 0. The CDR3 has 13 residues. CDR3: CAIGLAGSYEQYV. The CDR3 DNA reads as TGTGCCATCGGACTAGCGGGGTCCTACGAGCAGTACGTC.

The chain is built from TRBV14 and TRBJ2-2, with TRBD2 identical over 7 bases. The CDR3 totals 16 residues. With V trimmed by 4 bases and J by 0 bases, 5 bases remained unmatched. Per the germline V gene, CDR1 is SGHDN and CDR2 is FVKESK. CDR3 bases: TGTGCCAGCAGCCGCTGGCGGGGGTCGAACACCGGGGAGCTGTTTTTT. This gives the protein CASSRWRGSNTGELFF. The variable domain in full, completed from reference TRBV14 and TRBJ2-2, reads EAGVTQFPSHSVIEKGQTVTLRCDPISGHDNLYWYRRVMGKEIKFLLHFVKESKQDESGMPNNRFLAERTGGTYSTLKVQPAELEDSGVYFCASSRWRGSNTGELFFGEGSRLTVL.

The rearrangement uses TRBV4-1 and TRBJ2-7, with D perhaps TRBD2 (6 bases). This CDR3 has 15 amino acids. The germline gives CDR1 MGHRA, CDR2 YSYEKL. The V end was cut by 0 bases, the J end by 4 bases, with 13 bases between. CDR3 bases: TGCGCCAGCAGCCAAGAATTCAACGGGGGATACGAGCAGTACGTC. Translated, it gives CASSQEFNGGYEQYV.

The chain combines TRBV7-8 with TRBJ1-5; D is unclear. The length of the CDR3 is 14 residues. V was clipped by 1 base and J by 3 bases, with 7 bases between them. CDR1 is SGHVS and CDR2 is FQNEAQ in the germline V gene. This CDR3 reads CASSLGGNNQPQHF. CDR3 coding DNA: TGTGCCAGCAGCTTAGGGGGTAACAATCAGCCCCAGCATTTT.

This clone was seen a single time. The chain has TRBV27 and TRBJ2-2; 8 bases fit TRBD1. V shed 2 bases, J shed 1 base, and the junction held 3 bases outside the gene matches. This CDR3 has 16 residues. Germline V gene lookup returns CDR1 MNHEY and CDR2 SMNVEV (reference sequence). CDR3 in DNA: TGTGCCAGCAGTTTACCAACAGGGGGGAACACCGGGGAGCTGTTTTTT. Translating gives CASSLPTGGNTGELFF.

The chain links TRBV4-1 to TRBJ1-2; 7 bases fit TRBD1. After removal of 1 base from V and 5 bases from J, the junction contained 10 bases not matched to a gene. The germline gives CDR1 MGHRA, CDR2 YSYEKL. The CDR3 is 16 residues long. CDR3 sequence: CASSQALGDRVYGYTF. In DNA, the CDR3 is TGCGCCAGCAGCCAAGCGCTGGGGGACAGAGTTTATGGCTACACCTTC.

V is TRBV11-2 and J is TRBJ1-1; 9 nucleotides align to TRBD1. J was trimmed by 6 bases and V by 3 bases; bases with no gene match: 17. The CDR3 is 18 residues long. Germline lookup yields CDR1 SGHAT and CDR2 FQNNGV. The CDR3 DNA is TGTGCCAGCAGCTTCCCTCTCCCGGGACAGGGAAGACGGGCTGAAGCTTTCTTT. Protein product: CASSFPLPGQGRRAEAFF.

J is TRBJ1-2 and V is TRBV6-5; a possible D gene is TRBD1 (6 bases). CDR3 size: 12 residues. Germline CDR1 is MNHEY and CDR2 is SVGAGI. V lost 7 bases and J lost 3, with 9 bases in between. In DNA form, the CDR3 reads TGTGCCAGCAAAACAGGGTACTATGGCTACACCTTC. Amino acid sequence: CASKTGYYGYTF.

The V and J genes are TRBV9 and TRBJ1-1, with a weak D call TRBD1 (5 bases). CDR1 and CDR2 from the germline V gene are SGDLS and YYNGEE. Trimming removed 1 base from V and 1 base from J, with 11 bases in between. CDR3 length equals 15 residues. The CDR3 DNA sequence: TGTGCCAGCAGCGTATCAGGGTTTGGGAACACTGAAGCTTTCTTT. It encodes CASSVSGFGNTEAFF.

The V and J genes are TRBV3-1 (or the pseudogene TRBV3-2) and TRBJ1-1; D not resolved. CDR3 size: 13 residues. Germline assignment: CDR1 LGHDT and CDR2 YNNKEL (reference sequence). V dropped 2 bases and J dropped 1 base, with 5 bases sitting between them. The CDR3, as DNA: TGTGCCAGCAGCCAACTGGGGAACACTGAAGCTTTCTTT. Its translation: CASSQLGNTEAFF.

V and J are TRBV23-1 and TRBJ2-3; unclear D gene. TRBV23-1 is treated as an ORF (open reading frame) with a function not yet certain. The V end lost 2 bases, the J end lost 2 bases, and 14 bases lay between the germline ends. The CDR3 length is 16 residues. Written as DNA, the CDR3 is TGCGCCAGCAGTCAAGGGCGTCCTTACAACACAGATACGCAGTATTTT. It is translated as CASSQGRPYNTDTQYF.

The chain links TRBV2 to TRBJ1-3, with D possibly being TRBD1 (6 bases). The CDR3 has 15 residues. The ends were cut back, 6 bases at V and 0 bases at J, with 12 bases in the middle. The germline V gene has CDR1 SNHLY and CDR2 FYNNEI. CDR3 DNA: TGTGCCAGCAGAGGGGGGGGTAGCTCTGGAAACACCATATATTTT. It codes for CASRGGGSSGNTIYF.

This rearrangement joins TRBV5-6 to TRBJ1-2; D not resolved. The length of the CDR3 is 14 residues. The V end was cut by 4 bases, the J end by 0 bases, with 10 bases between. Germline V gene data show CDR1 as SGHDT and CDR2 as YYEEEE. CDR3: CASSPRPANYGYTF. CDR3 nucleotide sequence: TGTGCCAGCAGCCCCAGGCCCGCTAACTATGGCTACACCTTC.

The chain employs TRBV2 and TRBJ1-4, with D unclear. The V end was cut by 4 bases, the J end by 4 bases, with 10 bases between. CDR3 size: 14 residues. The V gene's germline CDR1 is SNHLY and CDR2 FYNNEI. CDR3 DNA sequence: TGTGCCAGCAGTGCTCTTGGGATTAATGAAAAACTGTTTTTT. As protein: CASSALGINEKLFF.

This chain connects TRBV6-5 to TRBJ1-1; unclear D gene. The V and J ends lost 8 bases and 1 base respectively, with 8 bases between them. The CDR3 sequence is 12 residues long. Looked up from germline, CDR1 is MNHEY and CDR2 is SVGAGI. The CDR3 is CASGRGNTEAFF. The CDR3, as DNA: TGTGCCAGCGGGCGCGGGAACACTGAAGCTTTCTTT.

This chain joins TRBV19 and TRBJ2-4; D possibly corresponds to TRBD2 (5 bases). Germline CDR1 reads LNHDA; CDR2 reads SQIVND (reference sequence). The CDR3 runs to 14 residues. V was trimmed by 4 bases and J by 9 bases, leaving 16 bases between them. CDR3 residues: CASSKPDWWGIQYF. In DNA, the CDR3 is TGTGCCAGTAGTAAGCCGGACTGGTGGGGCATTCAGTACTTC.